This T cell receptor (beta chain) was found in a study of neurological immune-mediated disorders. With 10-nucleotide random UMIs, 5'RACE was used to make the cDNA. TCRdb recomputed calls from the 5' RACE reads with MiXCR, one row per CDR3 protein. The sample comprises tens of thousands of distinct CDR3 sequences, around 9.3% of which are singletons, and about a fifth rests with the top ten. The unsorted libraries originated from 2 million PBMCs that had been stored at -80 C. This clonotype has ten or more counts. Its matching antigen is unknown. There are 15 residues in the CDR3. Germline CDR1 is DFQATT and CDR2 is SNEGSKA (reference sequence). V was cut by 2 bases and J by 7 bases, with 17 bases left in between. Study observations and caveats: The most TCR clonal expansion was seen in HTLV-1-associated myelopathy, whereas the least was seen in multiple sclerosis, below the level in healthy controls.

The specimen was PBMCs. The rearrangement uses TRBV20-1 and TRBJ1-4, with a weak D call TRBD1 (6 bases). This receptor was identified in a woman aged 55-75 years with HTLV-1-associated myelopathy (HAM/TSP). CDR3 DNA: TGCAGTGCTAGACACCCCGCAGGGGAGGCTGAAAAACTGTTTTTT. Translation gives CSARHPAGEAEKLFF.